The T cell receptor (beta chain) under discussion was sequenced for a study of blood T cell repertoires in COVID-19. Study details: Collection of acute and convalescent COVID-19 samples took place in the United States, Italy and Spain. In each case, the material was cDNA or gDNA derived from T cells, B-cell-depleted T cells, or PBMCs.

CDR1 is SGDLS and CDR2 is YYNGEE in the germline V gene. The CDR3 loop spans 15 amino acids. J lost 2 bases, V lost 7 bases, and 10 bases had no gene match. This clone was seen only once. Per the original data handling: Cell counts per sample came from amplifying reference gene primers. The assay was immunoSEQ multiplex PCR, and TCRdb's table has in-frame clones only and misses some. That table furnishes V, J and clone size, whereas the DNA furnished D and trimming. The sample shows about 35,000 clones, approximately 81% of them seen only once. The chain recombines TRBV9 with TRBJ2-5; the match to TRBD1 covers 8 bases. This receptor was obtained from a man aged 80 or over with acute or convalescent COVID-19. Sequences were obtained from peripheral blood. The CDR3 spells CASYTMGQVQETQYF. The CDR3 coding sequence is TGTGCCAGCTACACCATGGGACAGGTTCAAGAGACCCAGTACTTC.